This is a list of T cell receptor beta chains from one sample in a study of response to subunit inactivated influenza vaccine. TCRdb recomputed calls from the RT-PCR reads with MiXCR, one row per CDR3 protein. The sample records just under 250,000 distinct CDR3 sequences, about 12% being singletons. The source was non-naive T cells sorted from PBMCs, collected less than 15 days before vaccination. These receptors all come from a man aged 45-65 years who received an inactivated influenza vaccine. The CDR3 runs from the conserved cysteine through the conserved F or W. The order of the fields is V gene, CDR3 length, clone size, D gene, J gene, CDR3 protein, CDR3 DNA. The D gene is left open where the match is weak. Only some rows state a clone size, as once, few, many or a class for expanded clones.

TRBV9	17	.	.	TRBJ2-3	CASSVWADGGRADTQYF	TGTGCCAGCAGCGTATGGGCGGACGGGGGGCGCGCAGATACGCAGTATTTT
TRBV10-3	17	many	TRBD2	TRBJ2-1	CAISESEKTSGINEQFF	TGTGCCATCAGTGAGTCGGAAAAGACTAGCGGGATAAATGAGCAGTTCTTC
TRBV27	13	few	.	TRBJ1-5	CASSFTGRQPQHF	TGTGCCAGCAGTTTTACCGGGAGGCAGCCCCAGCATTTT
TRBV28	16	.	.	TRBJ2-3	CASSLLLGASTDTQYF	TGTGCCAGCAGTTTATTACTGGGGGCTAGCACAGATACGCAGTATTTT
TRBV24-1	14	.	TRBD1	TRBJ2-1	CATSGGTGGDEQFF	TGTGCCACGTCCGGTGGGACAGGGGGCGATGAGCAGTTCTTC
TRBV9	14	many	.	TRBJ2-5	CASSVGGNDGTQYF	TGTGCCAGCAGCGTAGGAGGGAATGACGGGACCCAGTACTTC
TRBV4-2	16	.	.	TRBJ1-3	CASSPGFGGPGNTIYF	TGTGCCAGCAGCCCCGGGTTCGGGGGGCCTGGAAACACCATATATTTT
TRBV20-1	13	many	.	TRBJ2-5	CSARNPTQRTQYF	TGCAGTGCTAGAAACCCAACCCAGCGGACCCAGTACTTC
TRBV20-1	12	few	.	TRBJ2-7	CSATGSHLEQYF	TGCAGTGCTACAGGTTCCCATTTAGAGCAGTACTTC
TRBV20-1	13	few	.	TRBJ2-2	CSARDLDTGELFF	TGCAGTGCTAGAGATTTAGACACCGGGGAGCTGTTTTTT
TRBV30	12	.	.	TRBJ2-1	CAWSRPYNEQFF	TGTGCCTGGAGTCGCCCTTACAATGAGCAGTTCTTC
TRBV5-1	14	few	.	TRBJ1-2	CASSLAAGDYGYTF	TGCGCCAGCAGCTTGGCCGCGGGAGACTATGGCTACACCTTC
TRBV12-3/TRBV12-4	16	.	TRBD1	TRBJ2-1	CASSSSDRAPKDEQFF	TGTGCCAGCAGTTCCTCCGACAGGGCCCCCAAGGATGAGCAGTTCTTC
TRBV18	15	.	.	TRBJ2-3	CASSPSTATTDTQYF	TGTGCCAGCTCACCTTCGACCGCAACCACAGATACGCAGTATTTT
TRBV15	14	few	TRBD1	TRBJ2-3	CATSGGTGTHTQYF	TGTGCCACCAGCGGGGGGACAGGGACACATACGCAGTATTTT
TRBV28	13	few	.	TRBJ1-5	CASSPTNNQPQHF	TGTGCCAGCAGCCCAACTAACAATCAGCCCCAGCATTTT
TRBV14	12	.	.	TRBJ2-3	CASSPASYTQYF	TGTGCCAGCAGCCCCGCTAGCTATACGCAGTATTTT
TRBV7-3	14	.	TRBD1	TRBJ1-1	CASSSDRGDTEAFF	TGTGCCAGCAGCAGTGACAGGGGGGACACTGAAGCTTTCTTT
TRBV3-1	17	.	.	TRBJ1-3	CASSQDRPGYSGNTIYF	TGTGCCAGCAGCCAAGATCGGCCGGGCTACTCTGGAAACACCATATATTTT
TRBV12-3/TRBV12-4	14	.	.	TRBJ1-1	CASRQRTKNTEAFF	TGTGCCAGCAGACAACGTACAAAGAACACTGAAGCTTTCTTT
TRBV7-2	14	few	TRBD1	TRBJ2-1	CASTRDSKHNEQFF	TGTGCCAGCACCCGGGACAGCAAGCACAATGAGCAGTTCTTC
TRBV29-1	13	few	TRBD2	TRBJ2-7	CSVGTSGRYEQYF	TGCAGCGTGGGGACTAGCGGGAGGTACGAGCAGTACTTC
TRBV4-3	16	.	TRBD2	TRBJ2-1	CASSQDPGRAYNEQFF	TGCGCCAGCAGCCAAGATCCCGGGAGGGCCTACAATGAGCAGTTCTTC
TRBV2	14	few	TRBD1	TRBJ1-4	CASTGQGAREKLFF	TGTGCCAGCACGGGACAGGGGGCGAGAGAAAAACTGTTTTTT
TRBV27	13	few	.	TRBJ2-3	CASSLSSFSPQYF	TGTGCCAGCAGTTTATCTTCTTTTAGCCCGCAGTATTTT
TRBV5-1	12	few	.	TRBJ2-2	CASTRGTGELFF	TGCGCCAGCACCCGGGGCACCGGGGAGCTGTTTTTT